This is a list of T cell receptor beta chains from one sample in a study of cytomegalovirus exposure and HLA in healthy donors. Sequencing was performed with immunoSEQ multiplex PCR; in TCRdb, only in-frame clones are kept and a portion is missing. Of 60,000 to 85,000 clones detected, nearly 95% appear once; the ten largest clones hold under 2%. The sequenced sample was PBMCs. The source of these receptors is a man between 18 and 35 years old in good health and CMV-seropositive. CDR3s include the opening cysteine and the closing phenylalanine or tryptophan. Each record gives: D gene, CDR3 length, clone size, J gene, V gene, CDR3 protein, CDR3 DNA. The D gene is left open where the match is weak. Rows may omit the clone size; those that give it use once, few, many or a size class.

d_call: -
cdr3_length: 17
clone_size: -
j_call: TRBJ2-6
v_call: TRBV10-1
cdr3_aa: CASSESGRFSGANVLTF
cdr3_nt: TGCGCCAGCAGTGAGTCAGGCAGGTTCTCTGGGGCCAACGTCCTGACTTTC

d_call: -
cdr3_length: 19
clone_size: -
j_call: TRBJ1-3
v_call: TRBV27
cdr3_aa: CASSPTPGAIEVSGNTIYF
cdr3_nt: TGTGCCAGCAGTCCGACTCCCGGAGCGATAGAGGTCTCTGGAAACACCATATATTTT

d_call: -
cdr3_length: 13
clone_size: -
j_call: TRBJ2-3
v_call: TRBV7-3
cdr3_aa: CASSPHVADTQYF
cdr3_nt: TGTGCCAGCAGCCCTCATGTAGCAGATACGCAGTATTTT

d_call: -
cdr3_length: 16
clone_size: -
j_call: TRBJ1-2
v_call: TRBV18
cdr3_aa: CASSPIRGKENYGYTF
cdr3_nt: TGTGCCAGCTCACCCATCCGGGGAAAGGAGAACTATGGCTACACCTTC

d_call: TRBD2
cdr3_length: 15
clone_size: -
j_call: TRBJ2-2
v_call: TRBV6-5
cdr3_aa: CASSHSSGPTGELFF
cdr3_nt: TGTGCCAGCAGTCATTCTAGCGGGCCCACCGGGGAGCTGTTTTTT

d_call: TRBD1
cdr3_length: 16
clone_size: -
j_call: TRBJ1-5
v_call: TRBV7-2
cdr3_aa: CASSFTRQGLNQPQHF
cdr3_nt: TGTGCCAGCAGTTTTACAAGACAGGGTCTAAATCAGCCCCAGCATTTT

d_call: -
cdr3_length: 12
clone_size: -
j_call: TRBJ2-7
v_call: TRBV28
cdr3_aa: CASSLYPYEQYF
cdr3_nt: TGTGCCAGCAGTTTATATCCGTACGAGCAGTACTTC

d_call: -
cdr3_length: 14
clone_size: -
j_call: TRBJ1-1
v_call: TRBV6-6
cdr3_aa: CASIRGQGKTEAFF
cdr3_nt: TGTGCCAGCATCCGTGGGCAGGGTAAGACTGAAGCTTTCTTT

d_call: TRBD1
cdr3_length: 16
clone_size: -
j_call: TRBJ1-2
v_call: TRBV27
cdr3_aa: CASSPLGTGDSYGYTF
cdr3_nt: TGTGCCAGCAGTCCCCTCGGGACAGGGGATAGCTATGGCTACACCTTC

d_call: TRBD2
cdr3_length: 17
clone_size: -
j_call: TRBJ2-1
v_call: TRBV5-4
cdr3_aa: CASSQLGLAGVGEEQFF
cdr3_nt: TGTGCCAGCAGCCAATTGGGGCTAGCGGGAGTAGGGGAAGAGCAGTTCTTC

d_call: TRBD1
cdr3_length: 15
clone_size: -
j_call: TRBJ2-1
v_call: TRBV5-1
cdr3_aa: CASSPNDRARNEQFF
cdr3_nt: TGCGCCAGCAGCCCTAATGACAGGGCACGGAATGAGCAGTTCTTC

d_call: -
cdr3_length: 13
clone_size: -
j_call: TRBJ2-7
v_call: TRBV28
cdr3_aa: CASSFGQTYEQYF
cdr3_nt: TGTGCCAGCAGTTTTGGCCAAACCTACGAGCAGTACTTC

d_call: TRBD2
cdr3_length: 18
clone_size: -
j_call: TRBJ2-7
v_call: TRBV27
cdr3_aa: CASSLSRLAGGPPYEQYF
cdr3_nt: TGTGCCAGCAGTTTATCGAGACTAGCGGGAGGGCCACCCTACGAGCAGTACTTC

d_call: TRBD1
cdr3_length: 14
clone_size: -
j_call: TRBJ1-2
v_call: TRBV30
cdr3_aa: CAWRRNQGEVGYTF
cdr3_nt: TGTGCCTGGAGGAGAAACCAGGGGGAGGTTGGCTACACCTTC

d_call: -
cdr3_length: 18
clone_size: -
j_call: TRBJ1-4
v_call: TRBV21-1
cdr3_aa: CASSNFRDRGRVEEKLFF
cdr3_nt: TGTGCCAGCAGCAACTTCCGGGACAGGGGGCGAGTAGAAGAAAAACTGTTTTTT

d_call: TRBD2
cdr3_length: 16
clone_size: -
j_call: TRBJ2-1
v_call: TRBV7-9
cdr3_aa: CASSPRLAGGPGEQFF
cdr3_nt: TGTGCCAGCAGCCCAAGACTAGCGGGAGGGCCAGGGGAGCAGTTCTTC

d_call: TRBD2
cdr3_length: 15
clone_size: -
j_call: TRBJ2-1
v_call: TRBV5-1
cdr3_aa: CASSKPSGGVDEQFF
cdr3_nt: TGCGCCAGCAGCAAACCTAGCGGAGGGGTCGATGAGCAGTTCTTC

d_call: -
cdr3_length: 16
clone_size: -
j_call: TRBJ2-6
v_call: TRBV19
cdr3_aa: CASSILRGQGANVLTF
cdr3_nt: TGTGCCAGTAGTATATTGCGAGGGCAAGGGGCCAACGTCCTGACTTTC

d_call: -
cdr3_length: 18
clone_size: -
j_call: TRBJ2-7
v_call: TRBV21-1
cdr3_aa: CASSKGEASGRFSNEQYF
cdr3_nt: TGTGCCAGCAGCAAAGGTGAGGCGAGCGGGAGATTCTCAAACGAGCAGTACTTC

d_call: -
cdr3_length: 14
clone_size: -
j_call: TRBJ1-1
v_call: TRBV2
cdr3_aa: CASGEEVLNTEAFF
cdr3_nt: TGTGCCAGCGGGGAGGAGGTCTTGAACACTGAAGCTTTCTTT

d_call: -
cdr3_length: 15
clone_size: -
j_call: TRBJ2-3
v_call: TRBV6-6
cdr3_aa: CASSYRGGVGDTQYF
cdr3_nt: TGTGCCAGCAGTTATAGGGGCGGAGTTGGAGATACGCAGTATTTT

d_call: TRBD1
cdr3_length: 19
clone_size: -
j_call: TRBJ1-3
v_call: TRBV5-1
cdr3_aa: CASSLKPGQGILSGNTIYF
cdr3_nt: TGCGCCAGCAGCCTTAAACCGGGACAGGGGATCTTATCTGGAAACACCATATATTTT

d_call: -
cdr3_length: 14
clone_size: -
j_call: TRBJ2-2
v_call: TRBV11-3
cdr3_aa: CASSLSSVSGELFF
cdr3_nt: TGTGCCAGCAGCTTATCTAGCGTAAGCGGGGAGCTGTTTTTT

d_call: TRBD1
cdr3_length: 18
clone_size: once
j_call: TRBJ2-3
v_call: TRBV7-2
cdr3_aa: CASSRPKRGTGGTDTQYF
cdr3_nt: TGTGCCAGCAGCCGGCCCAAGCGCGGGACAGGGGGAACAGATACGCAGTATTTT

d_call: -
cdr3_length: 17
clone_size: -
j_call: TRBJ1-5
v_call: TRBV5-6
cdr3_aa: CASSFRQDVYSNQPQHF
cdr3_nt: TGTGCCAGCAGTTTTCGACAGGACGTTTATAGCAATCAGCCCCAGCATTTT

d_call: -
cdr3_length: 14
clone_size: -
j_call: TRBJ2-2
v_call: TRBV29-1
cdr3_aa: CSVYPTTNTGELFF
cdr3_nt: TGCAGCGTTTATCCCACTACGAACACCGGGGAGCTGTTTTTT

d_call: -
cdr3_length: 11
clone_size: -
j_call: TRBJ2-1
v_call: TRBV20-1
cdr3_aa: CSAHKGNEQFF
cdr3_nt: TGCAGTGCACATAAGGGGAATGAGCAGTTCTTC

d_call: -
cdr3_length: 13
clone_size: -
j_call: TRBJ2-2
v_call: TRBV27
cdr3_aa: CASSLVPIGELFF
cdr3_nt: TGTGCCAGCAGTTTAGTTCCTATCGGGGAGCTGTTTTTT

d_call: TRBD1
cdr3_length: 15
clone_size: -
j_call: TRBJ1-5
v_call: TRBV7-9
cdr3_aa: CASSLDAGGDQPQHF
cdr3_nt: TGTGCCAGCAGCTTAGATGCAGGGGGCGATCAGCCCCAGCATTTT

d_call: TRBD2
cdr3_length: 17
clone_size: -
j_call: TRBJ2-3
v_call: TRBV7-3
cdr3_aa: CASSPHRAGGPTDTQYF
cdr3_nt: TGTGCCAGCAGCCCGCATCGAGCGGGAGGACCCACAGATACGCAGTATTTT

d_call: TRBD2
cdr3_length: 16
clone_size: -
j_call: TRBJ2-3
v_call: TRBV5-1
cdr3_aa: CASSEGLAGGTDTQYF
cdr3_nt: TGCGCCAGCAGCGAAGGACTAGCGGGAGGTACGGATACGCAGTATTTT

d_call: TRBD1
cdr3_length: 14
clone_size: -
j_call: TRBJ2-7
v_call: TRBV6-1
cdr3_aa: CASSGGQGGYEQYF
cdr3_nt: TGTGCCAGCAGTGGAGGACAGGGGGGCTACGAGCAGTACTTC

d_call: -
cdr3_length: 15
clone_size: -
j_call: TRBJ2-6
v_call: TRBV28
cdr3_aa: CASRGHLSGANVLTF
cdr3_nt: TGTGCCAGCAGGGGGCACCTCTCTGGGGCCAACGTCCTGACTTTC

d_call: TRBD1
cdr3_length: 16
clone_size: -
j_call: TRBJ2-7
v_call: TRBV28
cdr3_aa: CASSSPGGANPYEQYF
cdr3_nt: TGTGCCAGCAGTTCACCAGGGGGCGCAAATCCCTACGAGCAGTACTTC

d_call: -
cdr3_length: 14
clone_size: -
j_call: TRBJ2-3
v_call: TRBV7-8
cdr3_aa: CASSLTSGADTQYF
cdr3_nt: TGTGCCAGCAGCCTCACCTCGGGGGCAGATACGCAGTATTTT

d_call: TRBD2
cdr3_length: 15
clone_size: -
j_call: TRBJ2-3
v_call: TRBV2
cdr3_aa: CASSQGLAGIDTQYF
cdr3_nt: TGTGCCAGCAGTCAAGGACTAGCGGGAATAGATACGCAGTATTTT

d_call: TRBD2
cdr3_length: 16
clone_size: -
j_call: TRBJ2-1
v_call: TRBV13
cdr3_aa: CASSFSREEDYNEQFF
cdr3_nt: TGTGCCAGCAGCTTTAGTCGGGAGGAAGACTACAATGAGCAGTTCTTC

d_call: TRBD2
cdr3_length: 17
clone_size: -
j_call: TRBJ2-1
v_call: TRBV7-2
cdr3_aa: CASSLVRASGTYNEQFF
cdr3_nt: TGTGCCAGCAGCTTAGTAAGGGCTAGCGGGACTTACAATGAGCAGTTCTTC